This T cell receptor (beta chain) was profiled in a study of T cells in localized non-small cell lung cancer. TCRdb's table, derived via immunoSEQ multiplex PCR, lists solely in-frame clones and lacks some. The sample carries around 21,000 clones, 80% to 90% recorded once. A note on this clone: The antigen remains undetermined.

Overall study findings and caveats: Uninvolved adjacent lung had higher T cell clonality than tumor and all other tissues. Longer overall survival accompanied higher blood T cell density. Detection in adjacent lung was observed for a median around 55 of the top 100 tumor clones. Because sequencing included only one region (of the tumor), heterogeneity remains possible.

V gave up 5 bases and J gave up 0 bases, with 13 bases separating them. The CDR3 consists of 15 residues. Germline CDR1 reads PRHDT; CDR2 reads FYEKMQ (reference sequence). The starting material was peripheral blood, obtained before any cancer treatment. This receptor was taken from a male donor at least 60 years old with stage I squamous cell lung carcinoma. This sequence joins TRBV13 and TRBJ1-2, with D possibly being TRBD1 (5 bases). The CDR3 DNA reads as TGTGCCAGCAGCCCCAGGGCTCCCTCTAACTATGGCTACACCTTC. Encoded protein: CASSPRAPSNYGYTF.